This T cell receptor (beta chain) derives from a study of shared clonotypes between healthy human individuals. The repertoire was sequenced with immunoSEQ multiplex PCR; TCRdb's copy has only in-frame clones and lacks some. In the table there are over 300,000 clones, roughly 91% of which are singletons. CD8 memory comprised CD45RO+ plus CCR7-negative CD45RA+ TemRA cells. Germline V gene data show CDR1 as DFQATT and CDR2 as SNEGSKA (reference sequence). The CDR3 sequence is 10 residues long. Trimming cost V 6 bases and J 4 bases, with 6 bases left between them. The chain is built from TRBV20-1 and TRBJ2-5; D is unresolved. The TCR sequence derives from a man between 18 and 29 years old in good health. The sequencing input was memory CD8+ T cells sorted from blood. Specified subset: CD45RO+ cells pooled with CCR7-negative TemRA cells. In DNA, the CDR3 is TGCAGTGCCTCCCCAGAGACCCAGTACTTC. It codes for CSASPETQYF.